These 2 T cell receptor beta chains were all obtained from the same sample, sequenced in a study of identical twins. TCRdb fed the 5' RACE reads into MiXCR, producing one record per CDR3 protein. Among about 570,000 distinct CDR3 sequences, just under 10% were seen once, and the ten largest hold approximately 3.2%. These sequences were also reported in another study, on yellow fever vaccine responses in identical twins.

The source material was PBMCs. The receptors derive from a woman between 18 and 30 years old in good health.

The table lists this clonotype with many counts. This chain joins TRBV24-1 and TRBJ2-5, with D perhaps TRBD1 (6 bases). V lost 2 bases, J lost 2 bases, and 14 bases lay in between. This CDR3 is built from 16 residues. The germline gives CDR1 KGHDR, CDR2 SFDVKD. In nucleotides, the CDR3 is TGTGCCACCAGTGATTCGACAGGCAAGGCTCAAGAGACCCAGTACTTC. Translated, it gives CATSDSTGKAQETQYF.

This clonotype was detected only a few times. The J gene is TRBJ2-7, the V gene TRBV29-1; 9 bases line up with TRBD2. CDR1 and CDR2 from the germline V gene are SQVTM and ANQGSEA. The V gene end was trimmed by 5 bases and the J gene end by 5 bases; junction bases not matched to a gene: 10. This CDR3 contains 14 residues. The CDR3 nucleotides are TGCAGCGTTACAATTAGCGGGAGCGCCCACGAGCAGTACTTC. Translated: CSVTISGSAHEQYF.